This is a list of T cell receptor beta chains from one sample in a study of blood T cell repertoires in COVID-19. Only in-frame clones appear in the TCRdb table, and some are missing; sequencing was by immunoSEQ multiplex PCR. The sample has 100,000 to 150,000 clones, 74% seen once. The sequencing input was peripheral blood. The receptors were gathered from a man older than 75 with COVID-19, enrolled during active disease. Each CDR3 is given with its conserved first and last residue. D genes are given only for firm matches. The listing skips clone size in some rows; elsewhere it reads once, few, many or a size class.

d_gene: -
j_gene: TRBJ2-1
abundance: -
v_gene: TRBV13
CDR3nt: TGTGCCAGCAGCCCCCCCCGATTCGGCGGAGGATACAATGAGCAGTTCTTC
CDR3aa: CASSPPRFGGGYNEQFF

d_gene: TRBD1
j_gene: TRBJ1-3
abundance: -
v_gene: TRBV28
CDR3nt: TGTGCCAGCAGTCCCCAGGGGGCTGGAAACACCATATATTTT
CDR3aa: CASSPQGAGNTIYF

d_gene: -
j_gene: TRBJ1-2
abundance: -
v_gene: TRBV7-6
CDR3nt: TGTGCCAGCAGCTTAGCCGGCTTCGGGCAGGGCAGTGGCTACACCTTC
CDR3aa: CASSLAGFGQGSGYTF

d_gene: TRBD2
j_gene: TRBJ2-3
abundance: -
v_gene: TRBV2
CDR3nt: TGTGCCAGCAGTGAAGGGACTAGGAGTACAGATACGCAGTATTTT
CDR3aa: CASSEGTRSTDTQYF

d_gene: TRBD2
j_gene: TRBJ2-2
abundance: -
v_gene: TRBV6-5
CDR3nt: TGTGCCAGCAGTTACTCTGCGGGAGGGCCGAGCGGGGAGCTGTTTTTT
CDR3aa: CASSYSAGGPSGELFF

d_gene: -
j_gene: TRBJ1-3
abundance: few
v_gene: TRBV9
CDR3nt: TGTGCCAGCAGCGTAGCTCAGGGATCACCTGGAAACACCATATATTTT
CDR3aa: CASSVAQGSPGNTIYF

d_gene: -
j_gene: TRBJ1-5
abundance: -
v_gene: TRBV11-2
CDR3nt: TGTGCCAGCAGCTTAACGGGGGGTCAGCCCCAGCATTTT
CDR3aa: CASSLTGGQPQHF

d_gene: TRBD2
j_gene: TRBJ2-1
abundance: -
v_gene: TRBV6-5
CDR3nt: TGTGCCACCGGACTAGCGGTTACTGGTGAGCAGTTCTTC
CDR3aa: CATGLAVTGEQFF

d_gene: TRBD2
j_gene: TRBJ2-1
abundance: -
v_gene: TRBV7-2
CDR3nt: TGTGCCAGCAGCACTGTAGCGGGAGGTGGTGAGCAGTTCTTC
CDR3aa: CASSTVAGGGEQFF

d_gene: -
j_gene: TRBJ2-2
abundance: -
v_gene: TRBV3-1/TRBV3-2
CDR3nt: TGTGCCAGCAGCCATGTGGTAGCGTCCGCGAACACCGGGGAGCTGTTTTTT
CDR3aa: CASSHVVASANTGELFF

d_gene: TRBD1
j_gene: TRBJ1-6
abundance: -
v_gene: TRBV27
CDR3nt: TGTGCCAGCAGTTTGGGCTGGACAGGGGAGAATTCACCCCTCCACTTT
CDR3aa: CASSLGWTGENSPLHF

d_gene: -
j_gene: TRBJ2-7
abundance: -
v_gene: TRBV5-5
CDR3nt: TGTGCCAGCAGCTTGCCCCACCAGGGCGGCCCGTCCTACGAGCAGTACTTC
CDR3aa: CASSLPHQGGPSYEQYF

d_gene: TRBD1
j_gene: TRBJ1-1
abundance: few
v_gene: TRBV4-1
CDR3nt: TGCGCCAGCAGCCCGACAGGGACGAACACTGAAGCTTTCTTT
CDR3aa: CASSPTGTNTEAFF

d_gene: -
j_gene: TRBJ2-1
abundance: -
v_gene: TRBV18
CDR3nt: TGTGCCAGCTCACCTCCCTACCCGAATGAGCAGTTCTTC
CDR3aa: CASSPPYPNEQFF

d_gene: -
j_gene: TRBJ1-1
abundance: -
v_gene: TRBV6-5
CDR3nt: TGTGCCAGCAGTTACTCGGCCAGGGGAAACACTGAAGCTTTCTTT
CDR3aa: CASSYSARGNTEAFF

d_gene: -
j_gene: TRBJ2-7
abundance: -
v_gene: TRBV4-2
CDR3nt: TGTGCCAGCAGCCAAGATCGGCTAGCGCCCCAATTC
CDR3aa: CASSQDRLAPQF

d_gene: TRBD2
j_gene: TRBJ2-7
abundance: -
v_gene: TRBV5-5
CDR3nt: TGTGCCAGCAGCTTTTCGACTAGCGGATCCTACGAGCAGTACTTC
CDR3aa: CASSFSTSGSYEQYF

d_gene: TRBD2
j_gene: TRBJ2-3
abundance: once
v_gene: TRBV28
CDR3nt: TGTGCCAGCAGTGGCTCGGGGGGAAGCACAGATACGCAGTATTTT
CDR3aa: CASSGSGGSTDTQYF

d_gene: -
j_gene: TRBJ1-5
abundance: -
v_gene: TRBV2
CDR3nt: TGTGCCAGCGGCATGGCAGGGATTTATAGCAATCAGCCCCAGCATTTT
CDR3aa: CASGMAGIYSNQPQHF

d_gene: -
j_gene: TRBJ2-1
abundance: -
v_gene: TRBV30
CDR3nt: TGTGCCTGGAGTCTCACAGGGTACCATGAGCAGTTCTTC
CDR3aa: CAWSLTGYHEQFF

d_gene: TRBD1
j_gene: TRBJ1-3
abundance: -
v_gene: TRBV28
CDR3nt: TGTGCCAGCAGTTTAGGGCCAGGGGGGCCGACCTCTGGAAACACCATATATTTT
CDR3aa: CASSLGPGGPTSGNTIYF

d_gene: TRBD2
j_gene: TRBJ2-3
abundance: -
v_gene: TRBV7-9
CDR3nt: TGTGCCAGCAGCCTGCTAGCGGGAGGTTCAGATACGCAGTATTTT
CDR3aa: CASSLLAGGSDTQYF

d_gene: -
j_gene: TRBJ2-4
abundance: -
v_gene: TRBV2
CDR3nt: TGTGCCAGCACCGGGGGGCCGGATTCGCAAAACATTCAGTACTTC
CDR3aa: CASTGGPDSQNIQYF

d_gene: -
j_gene: TRBJ1-5
abundance: -
v_gene: TRBV19
CDR3nt: TGTGCCAGTAGGGAGCAGATCAATCAGCCCCAGCATTTT
CDR3aa: CASREQINQPQHF

d_gene: TRBD1
j_gene: TRBJ2-7
abundance: -
v_gene: TRBV2
CDR3nt: TGTGCCAGCAGTCCAGACAGGGGTGAGCAGTACTTC
CDR3aa: CASSPDRGEQYF

d_gene: TRBD1
j_gene: TRBJ2-1
abundance: -
v_gene: TRBV13
CDR3nt: TGTGCCAGCAGCCTGGGACAGGGAGGTGGCAATGAGCAGTTCTTC
CDR3aa: CASSLGQGGGNEQFF

d_gene: TRBD2
j_gene: TRBJ2-1
abundance: -
v_gene: TRBV28
CDR3nt: TGTGCCAGCGCTAGCGGGGGCAATGAGCAGTTCTTC
CDR3aa: CASASGGNEQFF

d_gene: -
j_gene: TRBJ1-4
abundance: -
v_gene: TRBV4-3
CDR3nt: TGCGCCAGCAGCCAAGAGACAGTGGGGAACGGCAACGAAAAACTGTTTTTT
CDR3aa: CASSQETVGNGNEKLFF

d_gene: -
j_gene: TRBJ2-7
abundance: -
v_gene: TRBV11-2
CDR3nt: TGTGCCAGCAGCTTATACGATTCGAGTTTCTACGAGCAGTACTTC
CDR3aa: CASSLYDSSFYEQYF

d_gene: -
j_gene: TRBJ2-2
abundance: -
v_gene: TRBV7-2
CDR3nt: TGTGCCAGCAGCCTAGGCGGGGGCTCGAACACCGGGGAGCTGTTTTTT
CDR3aa: CASSLGGGSNTGELFF

d_gene: -
j_gene: TRBJ2-7
abundance: -
v_gene: TRBV6-6
CDR3nt: TGTGCCAGCAGTTACTCGGGAGGCTGGAGGTACGAGCAGTACTTC
CDR3aa: CASSYSGGWRYEQYF

d_gene: -
j_gene: TRBJ1-5
abundance: -
v_gene: TRBV18
CDR3nt: TGTGCCAGCTCACCTGAGGGGACAATCGGGATCCCCCAGCATTTT
CDR3aa: CASSPEGTIGIPQHF

d_gene: -
j_gene: TRBJ2-6
abundance: -
v_gene: TRBV18
CDR3nt: TGTGCCAGCTCCCCCAGGGGGGCCGTTGACGGGGCCAACGTCCTGACTTTC
CDR3aa: CASSPRGAVDGANVLTF

d_gene: TRBD1
j_gene: TRBJ1-5
abundance: -
v_gene: TRBV5-6
CDR3nt: TGTGCCAGCAGCTCATGGCCGGGACAGGGCAATCAGCCCCAGCATTTT
CDR3aa: CASSSWPGQGNQPQHF

d_gene: -
j_gene: TRBJ2-1
abundance: few
v_gene: TRBV5-1
CDR3nt: TGCGCCAGCAGTTTAGGAGGAAGCTCCTACAATGAGCAGTTCTTC
CDR3aa: CASSLGGSSYNEQFF

d_gene: -
j_gene: TRBJ1-3
abundance: -
v_gene: TRBV7-9
CDR3nt: TGTGCCAGCAGCTTAGCGCTTGGGGGCAGCTCTGGAAACACCATATATTTT
CDR3aa: CASSLALGGSSGNTIYF

d_gene: -
j_gene: TRBJ1-5
abundance: -
v_gene: TRBV13
CDR3nt: TGTGCCAGCAGCTTAGGCAGTGGGGGGACTCAGCCCCAGCATTTT
CDR3aa: CASSLGSGGTQPQHF

d_gene: -
j_gene: TRBJ1-2
abundance: -
v_gene: TRBV5-5
CDR3nt: TGTGCCAGCAGCTCCGAGCCTGTTACCTATGGCTACACCTTC
CDR3aa: CASSSEPVTYGYTF

d_gene: TRBD1
j_gene: TRBJ1-1
abundance: -
v_gene: TRBV18
CDR3nt: TGTGCCAGCTCACTGACACAGGGGGCCGGTGGCACTGAAGCTTTCTTT
CDR3aa: CASSLTQGAGGTEAFF

d_gene: TRBD1
j_gene: TRBJ1-3
abundance: -
v_gene: TRBV28
CDR3nt: TGTGCCAGCAGTTTAATAAGGGGGCGGTCTGGAAACACCATATATTTT
CDR3aa: CASSLIRGRSGNTIYF

d_gene: TRBD1
j_gene: TRBJ1-6
abundance: -
v_gene: TRBV19
CDR3nt: TGTGCCAGTAGTATGGGACAGGGGGCTTCACCCCTCCACTTT
CDR3aa: CASSMGQGASPLHF

d_gene: -
j_gene: TRBJ1-5
abundance: few
v_gene: TRBV28
CDR3nt: TGTGCCAGCAGTTGGAGGGCTGGGAATCAGCCCCAGCATTTT
CDR3aa: CASSWRAGNQPQHF

d_gene: -
j_gene: TRBJ1-6
abundance: -
v_gene: TRBV19
CDR3nt: TGTGCCAGTAGTGCACAGGGCTGGAATTCACCCCTCCACTTT
CDR3aa: CASSAQGWNSPLHF

d_gene: -
j_gene: TRBJ1-3
abundance: -
v_gene: TRBV9
CDR3nt: TGTGCCAGCAGCGTGGCCCCCGGGAAGGGGGTTCTATATTTT
CDR3aa: CASSVAPGKGVLYF

d_gene: TRBD1
j_gene: TRBJ1-2
abundance: -
v_gene: TRBV5-6
CDR3nt: TGTGCCAGCAGCCCCCAGGGGACAGCTTATGGCTACACCTTC
CDR3aa: CASSPQGTAYGYTF

d_gene: TRBD1
j_gene: TRBJ2-5
abundance: -
v_gene: TRBV18
CDR3nt: TGTGCCAGCTCACCAACAGGGGGAGAGACCCAGTACTTC
CDR3aa: CASSPTGGETQYF

d_gene: -
j_gene: TRBJ1-4
abundance: -
v_gene: TRBV5-1
CDR3nt: TGCGCCAGCAGCTTGGACAGCCCTAATGAAAAACTGTTTTTT
CDR3aa: CASSLDSPNEKLFF

d_gene: -
j_gene: TRBJ2-2
abundance: once
v_gene: TRBV12-2
CDR3nt: TGTGCAAGTCGCTTAGCTAGGGGAATTGGGGTACCCGGGGAGCTGTTTTTT
CDR3aa: CASRLARGIGVPGELFF

d_gene: TRBD1
j_gene: TRBJ1-5
abundance: -
v_gene: TRBV6-2/TRBV6-3
CDR3nt: TGTGCCAGCAGTGGGGACAGGGCACAGCCCCAGCATTTT
CDR3aa: CASSGDRAQPQHF

d_gene: TRBD1
j_gene: TRBJ2-3
abundance: -
v_gene: TRBV7-3
CDR3nt: TGTGCCAGCAGCTTAACGCCACAGGGGAGCACAGATACGCAGTATTTT
CDR3aa: CASSLTPQGSTDTQYF

d_gene: -
j_gene: TRBJ2-7
abundance: -
v_gene: TRBV10-1
CDR3nt: TGCGCCAGCAGTGAGGAACTCTCCCACGAGCAGTACTTC
CDR3aa: CASSEELSHEQYF

d_gene: -
j_gene: TRBJ1-6
abundance: -
v_gene: TRBV20-1
CDR3nt: TGCAGTGCTAGTAGGCAGGGAAATTCACCCCTCCACTTT
CDR3aa: CSASRQGNSPLHF

d_gene: -
j_gene: TRBJ1-1
abundance: -
v_gene: TRBV6-5
CDR3nt: TGTGCCAGCAGTTCTCAGGGGCTATACACTGAAGCTTTCTTT
CDR3aa: CASSSQGLYTEAFF

d_gene: -
j_gene: TRBJ1-5
abundance: few
v_gene: TRBV9
CDR3nt: TGTGCCAGCAGCCCGCGGACGGGAGAGCCCCAGCATTTT
CDR3aa: CASSPRTGEPQHF